This T cell receptor (beta chain) was sequenced in a study of cytomegalovirus exposure and HLA in healthy donors. Study-level results: With further analysis later on, most CMV-associated TCR beta chains appeared HLA-restricted. In vitro experiments confirmed that three CMV-associated chains were specific for CMV antigens.

The PCR was carried out with 60 Vbeta primers and 13 Jbeta primers. TCRdb keeps only in-frame clones here, not all; method: immunoSEQ multiplex PCR. Of roughly 63,000 clones detected, less than 75% appear once; the ten largest clones hold more than 20%. Germline V gene lookup returns CDR1 SGHTA and CDR2 FQGNSA. V lost 3 bases and J 0 bases, leaving 10 bases between the germline ends. The CDR3 is made up of 15 amino acids. Concerning this clone itself: What it recognizes is unknown.

The TCR sequence derives from a man aged 45-65 years in good health and CMV-seropositive. The chain couples TRBV7-2 to TRBJ2-3; D may be TRBD2 (5 bases). The sequencing input was PBMCs. CDR3 sequence reads: CASSLLGESTDTQYF. CDR3 sequence (DNA): TGTGCCAGCAGCTTGCTTGGGGAGAGCACAGATACGCAGTATTTT.